A selection of T cell receptor beta chains follows, all from one sample in a study of glioma-infiltrating T cells after dendritic cell vaccination. TCRdb's copy holds only in-frame clones and misses some; the assay was immunoSEQ multiplex PCR. The sample holds about 67,000 clones; 81% are singletons and the top ten take around 8%. Sequencing used blood, obtained before dendritic cell vaccination. These receptors were taken from a human donor with glioblastoma. Each CDR3 is given with its conserved first and last residue. Fields, in order: V gene, clone size, D gene, J gene, CDR3 DNA, CDR3 protein. D genes are given only for firm matches. Not every row has a clone size; where given, it reads once, few, many or a size class.

v_gene: TRBV6-1; abundance: .; d_gene: .; j_gene: TRBJ1-2; CDR3nt: TGTGCCAGCAGGATATCAGGGGCGGACTATGGCTACACCTTC; CDR3aa: CASRISGADYGYTF
v_gene: TRBV27; abundance: .; d_gene: TRBD1; j_gene: TRBJ2-1; CDR3nt: TGTGCCAGCAGTTTCGGGACAGTGCCCTCCAATGAGCAGTTCTTC; CDR3aa: CASSFGTVPSNEQFF
v_gene: TRBV2; abundance: .; d_gene: TRBD1; j_gene: TRBJ1-2; CDR3nt: TGTGCCAGGGGACAGACACAAAACTATGGCTACACCTTC; CDR3aa: CARGQTQNYGYTF
v_gene: TRBV4-1; abundance: .; d_gene: .; j_gene: TRBJ2-2; CDR3nt: TGCGCCAGCAGCCAAACTGGACTCACGAACACCGGGGAGCTGTTTTTT; CDR3aa: CASSQTGLTNTGELFF
v_gene: TRBV27; abundance: .; d_gene: TRBD2; j_gene: TRBJ2-7; CDR3nt: TGTGCCAGCGGCTCAACTAGCGGGGGCCCCTACGAGCAGTACTTC; CDR3aa: CASGSTSGGPYEQYF
v_gene: TRBV7-7; abundance: .; d_gene: TRBD1; j_gene: TRBJ2-2; CDR3nt: TGTGCCAGCAGCCCCCAGACAGGGATGTTGAACGGGGAGCTGTTTTTT; CDR3aa: CASSPQTGMLNGELFF
v_gene: TRBV2; abundance: .; d_gene: .; j_gene: TRBJ1-1; CDR3nt: TGTGCCAGCAGTTACTCGGGAGCTTTCTTT; CDR3aa: CASSYSGAFF
v_gene: TRBV7-9; abundance: .; d_gene: .; j_gene: TRBJ1-1; CDR3nt: TGTGCCAGCAGCTTAGTAGCACTGCTGAACACTGAAGCTTTCTTT; CDR3aa: CASSLVALLNTEAFF
v_gene: TRBV29-1; abundance: .; d_gene: .; j_gene: TRBJ1-1; CDR3nt: TGCAGCGTTGTCCAGGACACTGAAGCTTTCTTT; CDR3aa: CSVVQDTEAFF
v_gene: TRBV6-5; abundance: .; d_gene: TRBD1; j_gene: TRBJ1-3; CDR3nt: TGTGCCAGCAGGGTACAGGGGGCAACTGGAAACACCATATATTTT; CDR3aa: CASRVQGATGNTIYF
v_gene: TRBV10-3; abundance: .; d_gene: .; j_gene: TRBJ1-4; CDR3nt: TGTGCCATCAGTGATTTCAGTGAAAAACTGTTTTTT; CDR3aa: CAISDFSEKLFF
v_gene: TRBV6-1; abundance: .; d_gene: .; j_gene: TRBJ1-1; CDR3nt: TGTGCCAGCAGTGAAGAGACGGGGAACACTGAAGCTTTCTTT; CDR3aa: CASSEETGNTEAFF
v_gene: TRBV6-5; abundance: .; d_gene: .; j_gene: TRBJ2-3; CDR3nt: TGTGCCAGCAGCCAGTTCGACAGGTCCACAGATACGCAGTATTTT; CDR3aa: CASSQFDRSTDTQYF
v_gene: TRBV7-8; abundance: once; d_gene: .; j_gene: TRBJ2-7; CDR3nt: TGTGCCAGCAGCCAATACCGGGACAACCTCTACGAGCAGTACTTC; CDR3aa: CASSQYRDNLYEQYF
v_gene: TRBV6-5; abundance: .; d_gene: .; j_gene: TRBJ1-1; CDR3nt: TGTGCCAGCAGGGGCCTTACAGGGATCCCTGAAGCTTTCTTT; CDR3aa: CASRGLTGIPEAFF
v_gene: TRBV19; abundance: .; d_gene: TRBD1; j_gene: TRBJ1-2; CDR3nt: TGTGCCAGTAGTTCACGGACAGGGGGGGACTATGGCTACACCTTC; CDR3aa: CASSSRTGGDYGYTF
v_gene: TRBV6-5; abundance: .; d_gene: .; j_gene: TRBJ2-1; CDR3nt: TGTGCCAGCAGTTCCCCCAGCGGTAGCTCCTACAATGAGCAGTTCTTC; CDR3aa: CASSSPSGSSYNEQFF
v_gene: TRBV6-1; abundance: .; d_gene: TRBD1; j_gene: TRBJ1-5; CDR3nt: TGTGCCAGCAGTGCCACCAGGGGGACCCTCTATAGCAATCAGCCCCAGCATTTT; CDR3aa: CASSATRGTLYSNQPQHF
v_gene: TRBV4-3; abundance: few; d_gene: .; j_gene: TRBJ1-6; CDR3nt: TGCGCCAGCAGCCAAGACCTTAATTCACCCCTCCACTTT; CDR3aa: CASSQDLNSPLHF